This T cell receptor beta chain was retrieved from a study of human T cells and chemical hapten exposure. In the study overall: Enrolled patients were predominantly female and had alopecia areata, totalis or universalis. Whole-study findings and limits: There was alopecia in the donors, so their immune response may differ from that of healthy people. TCRs at a frequency above 1 in 1000 stayed unchanged with DPC sensitization.

MiXCR was run by TCRdb on the RACE reads, yielding one entry per CDR3 protein. The sample lists under 400,000 distinct CDR3 sequences, roughly 5.3% seen once, with just over 2.5% in the top ten. The CDR3 length is 12 residues. V shed 3 bases and J shed 9 bases, with 10 bases lying between them. This clonotype has only a few counts. Its target is not known. Regarding time point: pre-sensitization, week 0. Noted treatment: therapeutic diphenylcyclopropenone sensitization with weekly scalp DPC. Patches went on only after blood had been drawn each time. The source material was whole blood, sampled in connection with sensitization to the hapten diphenylcyclopropenone (DPC). The chain joins TRBV12-3 or TRBV12-4 to TRBJ2-3; D is ambiguous. This TCR was sampled from a woman aged 45-65 years with alopecia areata. Some clones in this sample may be carry-over from other donors' samples. This CDR3 reads CASSFRAETQYF. DNA of the CDR3: TGTGCCAGCAGTTTTAGGGCTGAAACGCAGTATTTT.